Each of the 14 T cell receptor beta chains below was sequenced from the same sample in a study of monozygotic twins with cystic fibrosis. Using immunoSEQ multiplex PCR, the repertoire was profiled, and TCRdb retains in-frame clones only, with some absent. The sample holds around 34,000 clones, 92% seen once. Sequenced material: blood. These receptors were collected from a girl aged 2 to 9 with cystic fibrosis.

The genes are TRBV5-1 and TRBJ1-3, with D uncertain. This CDR3 has 16 amino acids. V gave up 0 bases and J gave up 0 bases, with 10 bases separating them. Looked up from germline, CDR1 is SGHRS and CDR2 is YFSETQ. CDR3 coding DNA: TGCGCCAGCAGCTTGGGTGGGGTCTCCTCTGGAAACACCATATATTTT. Translation gives CASSLGGVSSGNTIYF.

V gene TRBV9 combines with J gene TRBJ2-3; D is ambiguous. Trimming took 0 bases from V and 6 from J, leaving 17 bases between them. CDR1 is SGDLS, CDR2 YYNGEE, per germline. The CDR3 is 16 amino acids. This CDR3 is CASSVETGLAGDTQYF. CDR3 coding DNA: TGTGCCAGCAGCGTAGAGACGGGCCTCGCCGGGGATACGCAGTATTTT. The variable domain in full, with the rest retrieved from reference TRBV9 and TRBJ2-3, is DSGVTQTPKHLITATGQRVTLRCSPRSGDLSVYWYQQSLDQGLQFLIQYYNGEERAKGNILERFSAQQFPDLHSELNLSSLELGDSALYFCASSVETGLAGDTQYFGPGTRLTVL.

The chain couples TRBV5-8 to TRBJ1-5; maybe TRBD1 (5 bases). V lost 0 bases and J 1 base, leaving 14 bases between the germline ends. This CDR3 contains 17 residues. CDR1 and CDR2 (germline): SGHTS, YDEGEE. The CDR3, as DNA: TGTGCCAGCAGCTTGGCCCTGGGACTTAGGAGCAATCAGCCCCAGCATTTT. It codes for CASSLALGLRSNQPQHF.

The rearrangement joins TRBV5-1 to TRBJ1-2; tentative D call: TRBD1 (5 bases). This CDR3 contains 13 residues. Trimming stripped 3 bases from V and 3 bases from J, with 9 bases between. Germline V gives CDR1 SGHRS, CDR2 YFSETQ. CDR3 in amino acids: CASSSGTDYGYTF. CDR3 coding DNA: TGCGCCAGCAGCTCCGGGACTGACTATGGCTACACCTTC.

The CDR3 bases are TGTGCCAGCAGTGAAAGGTCACTAGCGGGAGGGCCCGCCCGGGAGACCCAGTACTTC. This sequence encodes CASSERSLAGGPARETQYF. This chain uses TRBV2 with TRBJ2-5; 13 bases are shared with TRBD2. Germline loops: CDR1 SNHLY, CDR2 FYNNEI. This CDR3 has 19 residues. The J segment lost 5 bases and the V segment lost 2 bases, leaving 14 bases of the junction unmatched.

V gene TRBV7-2 combines with J gene TRBJ2-6; D unclear. Trimming shortened V by 5 bases and J by 1 base, and 9 bases separated the two germline ends. This CDR3 is built from 15 residues. Germline V gene sequence: CDR1 SGHTA, CDR2 FQGNSA. The CDR3 here is CASSRTGSGANVLTF. For the CDR3, the DNA is TGTGCCAGCAGCCGGACGGGTTCTGGGGCCAACGTCCTGACTTTC.

The chain couples TRBV7-2 to TRBJ2-7; 10 bases fit TRBD1. This CDR3 contains 14 residues. CDR1 SGHTA and CDR2 FQGNSA come from the germline V gene. With V trimmed by 5 bases and J by 7 bases, 8 bases remained unmatched. CDR3 bases: TGTGCCAGCAGCCCCCGACAGGGGGCGGGTGAGCAGTACTTC. It codes for CASSPRQGAGEQYF.

V is TRBV15 and J is TRBJ2-1; D may be TRBD1 (5 bases). Germline V gives CDR1 LNHNV, CDR2 YYDKDF (reference sequence). This CDR3 has 14 amino acids. Deletions cut 0 bases from V and 9 bases from J, with 12 bases between. The CDR3 DNA reads as TGTGCCACCAGCAGAGATAGGGGAACAGGTGAGCAGTTCTTC. Its translation is CATSRDRGTGEQFF.

The V call is TRBV7-2, the J call TRBJ1-1; D is unclear. The CDR3 loop spans 12 amino acids. CDR1 and CDR2 from the germline V gene are SGHTA and FQGNSA. V was pared by 2 bases and J by 7 bases, with 8 bases between. The CDR3 is CASSLLGLEAFF. The DNA of the CDR3 is TGTGCCAGCAGCTTACTTGGACTTGAAGCTTTCTTT.

The chain is built from TRBV5-8 and TRBJ2-7, with D maybe TRBD1 (5 bases). V was cut by 0 bases and J by 5 bases, with 15 bases left in between. The germline V gene has CDR1 SGHTS and CDR2 YDEGEE. The CDR3 runs 15 residues. As DNA, the CDR3 is TGTGCCAGCAGCTTGGGCCAGGGAAGATCGAACGAGCAGTACTTC. Translated: CASSLGQGRSNEQYF.

The chain is built from TRBV18 and TRBJ1-3; 8 nucleotides align to TRBD1. CDR1 and CDR2 (germline): KGHSH, LQKENI. Trimming removed 3 bases from V and 1 base from J; junction bases left unmatched: 8. The CDR3 is 17 amino acids. In nucleotides, the CDR3 is TGTGCCAGCTCACCGCAAAGTCAGGGGGCTTCTGGAAACACCATATATTTT. Its protein product is CASSPQSQGASGNTIYF. The variable domain in full, completed from reference TRBV18 and TRBJ1-3, reads NAGVMQNPRHLVRRRGQEARLRCSPMKGHSHVYWYRQLPEEGLKFMVYLQKENIIDESGMPKERFSAEFPKEGPSILRIQQVVRGDSAAYFCASSPQSQGASGNTIYFGEGSWLTVV.

This clone was counted once. The chain recombines TRBV6-6 with TRBJ1-2; TRBD1 might be the D (5 bases). V lost 0 bases and J 1 base, leaving 12 bases between the germline ends. This CDR3 is 16 amino acids long. Germline V CDR1 and CDR2: MNHNY, SVGAGI (reference sequence). The CDR3 region has the DNA TGTGCCAGCAGTTACTCCTTGACAGAATTTAACTATGGCTACACCTTC. It codes for CASSYSLTEFNYGYTF.

The rearrangement joins TRBV6-6 to TRBJ2-2; D perhaps matches TRBD1 (6 bases). Trimming shortened V by 5 bases and J by 5 bases, and 15 bases separated the two germline ends. The germline V gene has CDR1 MNHNY and CDR2 SVGAGI (reference sequence). This CDR3 is 15 amino acids long. CDR3 loop: CASSPLGAVTGELFF. CDR3 DNA sequence: TGTGCCAGCAGTCCGCTGGGGGCGGTGACCGGGGAGCTGTTTTTT.

Only a few counts were recorded for this clone. This chain joins TRBV6-5 and TRBJ1-5, with D perhaps TRBD1 (6 bases). The germline V gene has CDR1 MNHEY and CDR2 SVGAGI. V lost 5 bases and J lost 3, with 8 bases in between. This CDR3 region has 13 residues. The CDR3 sequence is CASSRDNNQPQHF. CDR3 nucleotide sequence: TGTGCCAGCAGTCGGGACAACAATCAGCCCCAGCATTTT.